This T cell receptor (beta chain) stems from a study of T cells in Graves' hyperthyroidism and ophthalmopathy. Study results and limitations: Most thyroid clonotypes expanded above 0.001 were also detected in blood. Ophthalmopathy, which appeared later, was predicted by the model a median about 6 months before onset.

TCR beta CDR3 sequences were amplified from RNA transcripts. HTBI primers were employed in a first-round RT-PCR of the TCR CDR3. In TCRdb, the multiplex PCR reads were re-called with MiXCR into one record per CDR3 protein. In the table there are a few hundred thousand distinct CDR3 sequences, about 14% of which are singletons. The V gene lost 4 bases and the J gene lost 9 bases, with 13 bases spanning the gap. This CDR3 has 13 residues. Many counts were recorded for this clonotype. Its target is unknown. This clonotype was obtained from a woman aged 25 to 39 with Graves' ophthalmopathy. Sequenced sample: blood. The chain combines TRBV12-3 or TRBV12-4 with TRBJ2-1; the D call may be TRBD1 or TRBD2 (6 bases each). The DNA for the CDR3 is TGTGCCAGCAGTTCTCGGGGGCAGGGTGAGCAGTTCTTC. Its translation is CASSSRGQGEQFF.